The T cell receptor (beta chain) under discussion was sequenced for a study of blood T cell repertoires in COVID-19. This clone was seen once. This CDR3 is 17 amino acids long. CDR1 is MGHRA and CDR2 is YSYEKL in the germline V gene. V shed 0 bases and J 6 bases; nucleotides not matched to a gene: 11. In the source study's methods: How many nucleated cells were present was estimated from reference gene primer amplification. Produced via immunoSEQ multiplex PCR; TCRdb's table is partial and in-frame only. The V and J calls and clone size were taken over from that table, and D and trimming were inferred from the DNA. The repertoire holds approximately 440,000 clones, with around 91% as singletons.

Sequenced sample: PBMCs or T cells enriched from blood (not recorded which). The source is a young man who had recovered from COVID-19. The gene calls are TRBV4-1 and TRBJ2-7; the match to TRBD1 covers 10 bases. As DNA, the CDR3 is TGCGCCAGCAGCCAAGATCTGAGACAGGGGGCGTTTTCCGAGCAGTACTTC. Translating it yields CASSQDLRQGAFSEQYF.